This T cell receptor beta chain was sequenced for a study of beta chain features in type 1 diabetes. Study information: Age, gender, cell numbers and subset yield matched between patients and controls. Broader study findings: When Type 1 diabetes patients were examined, their TCRB CDR3s proved moderately but significantly shorter in all four CD4+ subsets.

The germline V gene encodes CDR1 LNHNV and CDR2 YYDKDF (reference sequence). Trimming took off 2 bases at V and 10 bases at J, with 9 bases between the two ends. The CDR3 consists of 13 residues. A word on this clone: Its antigen is unidentified.

Expressed TCRB transcripts were sequenced, since all the RNA that had been isolated was reverse transcribed. Data came from immunoSEQ multiplex PCR; TCRdb stores just in-frame clones and leaves some out. Of about 180,000 clones in the sample, approximately 8.1% are singletons; the top ten hold approximately 0.5%. This sequence joins TRBV15 and TRBJ1-6, with a possible D match to TRBD1 (5 bases). The receptor's source is a man between 18 and 29 years old with type 1 diabetes. What was sequenced was central memory CD4+ T cells from blood. CDR3 loop: CATSRQGNSPLHF. DNA for the CDR3: TGTGCCACCAGCAGACAGGGTAACTCACCCCTCCACTTT.